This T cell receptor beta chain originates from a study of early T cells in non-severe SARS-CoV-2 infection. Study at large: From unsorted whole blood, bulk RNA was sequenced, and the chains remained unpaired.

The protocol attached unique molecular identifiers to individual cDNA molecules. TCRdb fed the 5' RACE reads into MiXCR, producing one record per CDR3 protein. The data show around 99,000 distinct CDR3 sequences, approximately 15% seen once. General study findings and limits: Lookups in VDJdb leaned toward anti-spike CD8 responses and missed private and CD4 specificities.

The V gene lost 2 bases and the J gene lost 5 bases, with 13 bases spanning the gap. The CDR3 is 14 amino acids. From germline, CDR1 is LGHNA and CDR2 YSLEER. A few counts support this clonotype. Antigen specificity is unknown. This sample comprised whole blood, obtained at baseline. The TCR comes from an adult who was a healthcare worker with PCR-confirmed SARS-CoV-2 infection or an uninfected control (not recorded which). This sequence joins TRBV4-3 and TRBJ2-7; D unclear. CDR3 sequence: CASSQTNLGDEQYF. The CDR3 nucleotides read TGCGCCAGCAGCCAAACAAATCTAGGCGACGAGCAGTACTTC.